This T cell receptor (beta chain) derives from a study of regulatory T cells. Study findings and constraints: Control CD8+ cells showed a nonsignificant trend toward higher Shannon entropy than patient CD8+ cells.

The germline V gene encodes CDR1 MNHNS and CDR2 SASEGT. The length of the CDR3 is 14 residues. Trimming pared 2 bases from V and 1 base from J, leaving 9 bases between. The primer mix had 52 TRBV and 13 TRBJ primers. Sequenced by immunoSEQ multiplex PCR; TCRdb stores in-frame clones only, minus some. In the table there are about 6,100 clones, approximately 80% of which are singletons. On this clone: Its antigen is unidentified.

The material sequenced was CD8+ T cells sorted from blood. This sequence originates from a child aged 5 to 17 with CD3G deficiency. The chain links TRBV6-1 to TRBJ2-7; D call uncertain. Here the CDR3 reads CASSEFPGSYEQYF. CDR3 bases: TGTGCCAGCAGTGAATTTCCAGGATCCTACGAGCAGTACTTC.